Listed below are T cell receptor beta chains from one sample, sequenced in a study of blood T cell repertoires in COVID-19. Profiling relied on immunoSEQ multiplex PCR, and the TCRdb table lists in-frame clones only, not all of them. The table shows about 170,000 clones, with about 85% occurring only once. The specimen sequenced was peripheral blood. These receptors all come from a woman in her seventies with COVID-19, enrolled during active disease. Each CDR3 is given with its conserved first and last residue. The order of the fields is CDR3 DNA, CDR3 protein, clone size, D gene, J gene, V gene. The D gene is left open where the match is weak. Rows give clone size only sometimes, using once, few, many, or a class for an expanded clone.

CDR3nt: TGCGCCAGCAGCCAATTTATGGGGGAGCTGTTTTTT
CDR3aa: CASSQFMGELFF
abundance: once
d_gene: -
j_gene: TRBJ2-2
v_gene: TRBV4-1

CDR3nt: TGTGCCAGCAGCTTGGACAGGGGACGTGAGACCCAGTACTTC
CDR3aa: CASSLDRGRETQYF
abundance: -
d_gene: TRBD1
j_gene: TRBJ2-5
v_gene: TRBV5-6

CDR3nt: TGTGCCAGTACCTCGGGAGGAGAGACCCAGTACTTC
CDR3aa: CASTSGGETQYF
abundance: -
d_gene: TRBD2
j_gene: TRBJ2-5
v_gene: TRBV19

CDR3nt: TGTGCCAGCAGCCCAACAGGGGGCCGGTCACCCCTCCACTTT
CDR3aa: CASSPTGGRSPLHF
abundance: many
d_gene: TRBD1
j_gene: TRBJ1-6
v_gene: TRBV6-5

CDR3nt: TGCGCCAGCAGTGGAGGGGGAGTGGAGACCCAGTACTTC
CDR3aa: CASSGGGVETQYF
abundance: -
d_gene: -
j_gene: TRBJ2-5
v_gene: TRBV10-1

CDR3nt: TGTGCCAGCAGCGTAGTTGGGGGGACTATGACAAGTAGTCGCTACACCTTC
CDR3aa: CASSVVGGTMTSSRYTF
abundance: -
d_gene: -
j_gene: TRBJ1-2
v_gene: TRBV9

CDR3nt: TGTGCCAGCAGCCTTATGACTAGCCGCACAGATACGCAGTATTTT
CDR3aa: CASSLMTSRTDTQYF
abundance: once
d_gene: TRBD2
j_gene: TRBJ2-3
v_gene: TRBV14

CDR3nt: TGTGCCAGCAGCTTATTTGGGCAGGCAAACACTGAAGCTTTCTTT
CDR3aa: CASSLFGQANTEAFF
abundance: -
d_gene: -
j_gene: TRBJ1-1
v_gene: TRBV11-2

CDR3nt: TGCGCCAGCAGCTTGCCAGCAGGGGGAGAAGCTTTCTTT
CDR3aa: CASSLPAGGEAFF
abundance: -
d_gene: TRBD1
j_gene: TRBJ1-1
v_gene: TRBV5-1

CDR3nt: TGTGCCAGCAGCCCGCCGGGTTGGCTTAAGGACACAGATACGCAGTATTTT
CDR3aa: CASSPPGWLKDTDTQYF
abundance: -
d_gene: -
j_gene: TRBJ2-3
v_gene: TRBV7-2

CDR3nt: TGTGCCAGCAGCTTAGCGGGGGGCCTAGGGCCCCAGTACTTC
CDR3aa: CASSLAGGLGPQYF
abundance: -
d_gene: TRBD2
j_gene: TRBJ2-5
v_gene: TRBV5-4

CDR3nt: TGTGCCAGCTCTTCAAGCCTCGACAGCATGAACACTGAAGCTTTCTTT
CDR3aa: CASSSSLDSMNTEAFF
abundance: -
d_gene: -
j_gene: TRBJ1-1
v_gene: TRBV18

CDR3nt: TGCGCCAGCAAGTCGGCGGAAGCCTACGAGCAGTACTTC
CDR3aa: CASKSAEAYEQYF
abundance: -
d_gene: -
j_gene: TRBJ2-7
v_gene: TRBV5-1

CDR3nt: TGTGCCACCGCTTTCGGACAGAGCACAGATACGCAGTATTTT
CDR3aa: CATAFGQSTDTQYF
abundance: -
d_gene: -
j_gene: TRBJ2-3
v_gene: TRBV24-1

CDR3nt: TGTGCCAGCAGTTACTCGGCTAGCGGGGGGTTGTTGGAGACCCAGTACTTC
CDR3aa: CASSYSASGGLLETQYF
abundance: -
d_gene: TRBD2
j_gene: TRBJ2-5
v_gene: TRBV6-2/TRBV6-3

CDR3nt: TGTGCCAGCAGTTACTCTTCTAATTATAACTATGGCTACACCTTC
CDR3aa: CASSYSSNYNYGYTF
abundance: few
d_gene: -
j_gene: TRBJ1-2
v_gene: TRBV6-5

CDR3nt: TGTGCCACCACAGGGGGGGGTTCACCCCTCCACTTT
CDR3aa: CATTGGGSPLHF
abundance: -
d_gene: TRBD1
j_gene: TRBJ1-6
v_gene: TRBV18

CDR3nt: TGTGCCAGCAGTTCCAGCGACAGGGGGGGAAATCAGCCCCAGCATTTT
CDR3aa: CASSSSDRGGNQPQHF
abundance: -
d_gene: TRBD1
j_gene: TRBJ1-5
v_gene: TRBV28

CDR3nt: TGTGCCAGCAGCTCCCGTGGCGGGAACACTGAAGCTTTCTTT
CDR3aa: CASSSRGGNTEAFF
abundance: -
d_gene: -
j_gene: TRBJ1-1
v_gene: TRBV13

CDR3nt: TGTGCCAGCAGCCAAAGGACAGGGGGCGAAGATACGCAGTATTTT
CDR3aa: CASSQRTGGEDTQYF
abundance: -
d_gene: TRBD1
j_gene: TRBJ2-3
v_gene: TRBV5-4

CDR3nt: TGTGCCAGCAGCCCATGGACAGGGCACACAGATACGCAGTATTTT
CDR3aa: CASSPWTGHTDTQYF
abundance: -
d_gene: TRBD1
j_gene: TRBJ2-3
v_gene: TRBV9

CDR3nt: TGTGCCCGCTCGGTCTACAATGAGCAGTTCTTC
CDR3aa: CARSVYNEQFF
abundance: -
d_gene: -
j_gene: TRBJ2-1
v_gene: TRBV30

CDR3nt: TGTGCCTGGAATTTGGACTTCTCCTACGAGCAGTACTTC
CDR3aa: CAWNLDFSYEQYF
abundance: -
d_gene: -
j_gene: TRBJ2-7
v_gene: TRBV30

CDR3nt: TGTGCCAGCAACGGACAGGGGCCCTCCTACGAGCAGTACTTC
CDR3aa: CASNGQGPSYEQYF
abundance: -
d_gene: TRBD1
j_gene: TRBJ2-7
v_gene: TRBV2

CDR3nt: TGTGCCAGCAGTCCCCTAGCGGCGCCTTACAATGAGCAGTTCTTC
CDR3aa: CASSPLAAPYNEQFF
abundance: -
d_gene: TRBD2
j_gene: TRBJ2-1
v_gene: TRBV27

CDR3nt: TGTGCCAGCAGTTTAGGCGGGGGGAGTAGCGGGGAGCTGTTTTTT
CDR3aa: CASSLGGGSSGELFF
abundance: few
d_gene: TRBD2
j_gene: TRBJ2-2
v_gene: TRBV27